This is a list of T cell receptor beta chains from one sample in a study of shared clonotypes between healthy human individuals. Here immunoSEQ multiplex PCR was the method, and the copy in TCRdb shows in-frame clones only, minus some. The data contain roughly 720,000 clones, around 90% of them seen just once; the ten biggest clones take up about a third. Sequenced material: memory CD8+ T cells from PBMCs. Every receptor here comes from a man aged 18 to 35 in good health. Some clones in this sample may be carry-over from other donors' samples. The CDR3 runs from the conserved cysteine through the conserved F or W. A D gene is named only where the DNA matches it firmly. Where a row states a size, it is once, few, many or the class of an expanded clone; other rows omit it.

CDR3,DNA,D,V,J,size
CASRTNRGYTEAFF,TGTGCCAGCAGGACTAACAGGGGGTACACTGAAGCTTTCTTT,TRBD1,TRBV11-2,TRBJ1-1,NA
CASSTTGGLGNEQFF,TGTGCCAGCTCCACGACAGGGGGCTTGGGAAATGAGCAGTTCTTC,TRBD1,TRBV11-2,TRBJ2-1,NA
CAIRTALYGYTF,TGTGCCATTAGGACAGCTCTCTATGGCTACACCTTC,NA,TRBV10-3,TRBJ1-2,few
CASSVYRGNEKLFF,TGTGCCAGCAGTGTTTACAGGGGCAATGAAAAACTGTTTTTT,TRBD1,TRBV28,TRBJ1-4,NA
CASSPGTRETQYF,TGTGCCAGCAGTCCGGGGACCAGGGAGACCCAGTACTTC,NA,TRBV7-9,TRBJ2-5,NA
CASSQDRGYQETQYF,TGCGCCAGCAGCCAAGACAGGGGGTACCAAGAGACCCAGTACTTC,TRBD1,TRBV4-3,TRBJ2-5,NA
CASRLPGQPSGANVLTF,TGTGCCAGCAGGTTACCGGGACAGCCCTCTGGGGCCAACGTCCTGACTTTC,TRBD1,TRBV7-3,TRBJ2-6,NA
CASSQDWTGGIGANVLTF,TGTGCCAGCAGCCAAGATTGGACAGGGGGCATTGGGGCCAACGTCCTGACTTTC,NA,TRBV5-2,TRBJ2-6,NA
CASSAGQGNPGANVLTF,TGTGCCAGCAGCGCTGGACAGGGTAATCCTGGGGCCAACGTCCTGACTTTC,TRBD1,TRBV5-4,TRBJ2-6,NA
CASSERDEQFF,TGTGCCAGCAGCGAGAGAGATGAGCAGTTCTTC,NA,TRBV27,TRBJ2-1,NA
CASSYTEGDTEAFF,TGTGCCAGCAGTTACACAGAGGGGGACACTGAAGCTTTCTTT,NA,TRBV6-5,TRBJ1-1,NA
CASSAQDREYQPQHF,TGTGCCAGCAGCGCCCAGGACAGGGAGTATCAGCCCCAGCATTTT,TRBD1,TRBV5-8,TRBJ1-5,NA
CASSIVPSGRAGLAGELFF,TGTGCCAGTAGTATAGTTCCTAGCGGGAGGGCCGGGTTAGCCGGGGAGCTGTTTTTT,TRBD2,TRBV19,TRBJ2-2,NA
CASRTGGPADTQYF,TGTGCCAGCAGGACGGGAGGGCCCGCAGATACGCAGTATTTT,TRBD2,TRBV7-3,TRBJ2-3,NA
CASSQVPGGVNTEAFF,TGCGCCAGCAGCCAAGTTCCTGGAGGGGTCAACACTGAAGCTTTCTTT,NA,TRBV4-1,TRBJ1-1,NA
CASSAGGDYEQYF,TGTGCCAGCAGCGCTGGCGGAGACTACGAGCAGTACTTC,NA,TRBV5-4,TRBJ2-7,NA
CASSNRASDEQYF,TGTGCCAGTAGTAACAGGGCCTCCGACGAGCAGTACTTC,NA,TRBV19,TRBJ2-7,NA
CASSSTGVGETQYF,TGTGCCAGCAGCTCTACAGGGGTAGGCGAGACCCAGTACTTC,TRBD1,TRBV7-9,TRBJ2-5,NA
CASSLVTGISGNTIYF,TGTGCCAGCAGCTTAGTAACCGGTATCTCTGGAAACACCATATATTTT,NA,TRBV11-2,TRBJ1-3,NA
CASSIVPGLSYEQYF,TGTGCCAGTAGTATAGTTCCGGGACTCTCCTACGAGCAGTACTTC,NA,TRBV19,TRBJ2-7,NA
CASSNRDRGLANYGYTF,TGTGCCAGCAGCAACCGGGACAGGGGATTAGCTAACTATGGCTACACCTTC,TRBD1,TRBV7-9,TRBJ1-2,NA
CASSVEPLAGVVNEQFF,TGTGCCAGCAGCGTAGAGCCCCTAGCGGGAGTGGTCAATGAGCAGTTCTTC,TRBD2,TRBV9,TRBJ2-1,NA
CASSARDLPGELFF,TGTGCCAGCAGCGCCCGGGACCTCCCCGGGGAGCTGTTTTTT,NA,TRBV7-9,TRBJ2-2,NA
CASSGGQQNIQYF,TGTGCCAGCAGCGGAGGACAGCAAAACATTCAGTACTTC,NA,TRBV7-9,TRBJ2-4,NA
CASSRLWSASANYGYTF,TGTGCCAGCAGCCGGCTTTGGTCAGCCTCGGCCAACTATGGCTACACCTTC,NA,TRBV28,TRBJ1-2,once
CSAPLSTEAFF,TGCAGTGCTCCTCTATCCACTGAAGCTTTCTTT,NA,TRBV20-1,TRBJ1-1,few
CASTPGWEREPQHF,TGTGCCAGCACCCCGGGGTGGGAAAGAGAGCCCCAGCATTTT,NA,TRBV28,TRBJ1-5,once
CASSLVGSSGNTIYF,TGTGCCAGCAGCTTAGTGGGGAGCTCTGGAAACACCATATATTTT,NA,TRBV7-2,TRBJ1-3,NA
CASSGETGRARGYTF,TGTGCCAGCAGTGGAGAGACAGGGCGAGCTAGGGGCTACACCTTC,TRBD1,TRBV2,TRBJ1-2,few
CASSYNYARAEKLFF,TGTGCCAGCAGCTACAATTATGCGCGGGCTGAAAAACTGTTTTTT,NA,TRBV13,TRBJ1-4,NA
CASKRTQRLYTDTQYF,TGCGCCAGCAAGCGGACCCAGCGGCTATACACAGATACGCAGTATTTT,NA,TRBV5-1,TRBJ2-3,NA
CASSFGRQVPGYTF,TGTGCCAGCAGTTTCGGACGACAGGTACCCGGCTACACCTTC,NA,TRBV28,TRBJ1-2,NA
CASSLVASNEQYF,TGTGCCAGCAGCTTAGTAGCCAGCAACGAGCAGTACTTC,NA,TRBV7-9,TRBJ2-7,NA
CASSEQGQIYNEQFF,TGTGCCAGCAGCGAGCAGGGCCAAATCTACAATGAGCAGTTCTTC,NA,TRBV5-6,TRBJ2-1,NA
CASSQVDQGNTGELFF,TGTGCCAGCAGCCAAGTGGACCAGGGGAACACCGGGGAGCTGTTTTTT,NA,TRBV14,TRBJ2-2,NA
CASSPSVTLGYGYTF,TGCGCCAGCAGCCCCAGTGTCACTTTGGGATATGGCTACACCTTC,NA,TRBV5-1,TRBJ1-2,NA
CASSTKLAGISYEQYF,TGTGCCAGCAGCACCAAACTAGCGGGAATCTCCTACGAGCAGTACTTC,TRBD2,TRBV7-9,TRBJ2-7,NA
CASRDGGVGWTEAFF,TGTGCCAGCAGAGATGGGGGGGTGGGGTGGACTGAAGCTTTCTTT,NA,TRBV27,TRBJ1-1,NA
CASSQDREGWDTIYF,TGCGCCAGCAGCCAAGATAGAGAGGGTTGGGACACCATATATTTT,NA,TRBV4-1,TRBJ1-3,NA
CASSDLGIGNEQFF,TGTGCCAGCAGTGATCTGGGGATAGGGAATGAGCAGTTCTTC,NA,TRBV6-1,TRBJ2-1,once
CASSLAPRRDYQGTGELFF,TGTGCCAGCAGCTTAGCCCCCAGACGGGACTACCAAGGCACCGGGGAGCTGTTTTTT,TRBD2,TRBV7-4,TRBJ2-2,once
CASSLAGTQGTGELFF,TGTGCCAGCAGCCTAGCCGGGACCCAAGGGACCGGGGAGCTGTTTTTT,NA,TRBV11-3,TRBJ2-2,NA
CAWIKEGSYEQYF,TGTGCCTGGATAAAAGAAGGCAGTTACGAGCAGTACTTC,NA,TRBV30,TRBJ2-7,NA
CASSPRGYNEQFF,TGTGCCAGCAGCCCCAGGGGTTACAATGAGCAGTTCTTC,NA,TRBV7-9,TRBJ2-1,NA
CASSLMGGRYEQYF,TGTGCCAGCAGCTTAATGGGGGGGCGATACGAGCAGTACTTC,NA,TRBV13,TRBJ2-7,NA
CASSFVESTGELFF,TGTGCCAGCAGCTTCGTGGAGAGCACCGGGGAGCTGTTTTTT,NA,TRBV7-3,TRBJ2-2,NA
CASSFGPHTEAFF,TGTGCCAGCAGTTTTGGGCCCCACACTGAAGCTTTCTTT,NA,TRBV27,TRBJ1-1,NA
CASSQQGGLRTQYF,TGTGCCAGCAGTCAACAGGGTGGGTTGAGGACCCAGTACTTC,NA,TRBV28,TRBJ2-5,NA